The following is a T cell receptor beta chain sequence with its context. Trimming cost V 2 bases and J 4 bases, with 11 bases left between them. The CDR3 totals 14 residues. In germline, CDR1 is KGHSH, CDR2 LQKENI. The data were obtained in a study of cytomegalovirus exposure and HLA in healthy donors. Vbeta (60) and Jbeta (13) primers were used in the PCR. Clones were read by immunoSEQ multiplex PCR, and TCRdb kept only the in-frame ones, dropping some. The data contain 100,000 to 150,000 clones, less than 80% of them singletons. The TCR originated in a woman aged 50 to 60 in good health and CMV-seronegative. Sequencing was performed on PBMCs. The chain joins TRBV18 to TRBJ1-1; tentatively, D is TRBD1 (5 bases). CDR3 protein: CASSPTGGFTEAFF. The CDR3 DNA is TGTGCCAGCTCACCAACAGGTGGATTCACTGAAGCTTTCTTT.